The T cell receptor beta chain under discussion was sequenced for a study of neoadjuvant anti-PD-1 for oral cavity cancer. The patients had HPV-negative, locally advanced oral cavity squamous cell carcinoma. Most PBMC samples had 450 to 500 ng input DNA in six replicates. Some clones are missing from TCRdb's copy, which holds only in-frame ones; the method was immunoSEQ multiplex PCR. The data show 11,000 to 15,000 clones, roughly two thirds seen once. CDR3 length: 15 amino acids. Germline CDR1 is SGHTA and CDR2 is FQGNSA. The V gene end was trimmed by 5 bases and the J gene end by 6 bases; junction bases not matched to a gene: 10.

Material: PBMCs, obtained before nivolumab (anti-PD-1) treatment. The TCR sequence derives from a person aged 35-79 years with oral cavity squamous cell carcinoma. This chain connects TRBV7-2 to TRBJ1-2, with TRBD1 matching 9 bases. The CDR3 nucleotides are TGTGCCAGCAGCGAACGTCCCGGGACAGGGAATGGCTACACCTTC. The encoded protein is CASSERPGTGNGYTF.